These T cell receptor beta chains were read from a single sample in a study of Ad26.COV2.S vaccination and SARS-CoV-2 variants. Clones were read by immunoSEQ multiplex PCR, and TCRdb kept only the in-frame ones, dropping some. The profile shows approximately 480,000 clones, approximately 90% of them singletons. The input for sequencing was peripheral blood, taken in a trial of Ad26.COV2.S vaccine versus placebo. These TCRs come from a person between 18 and 65 years old who received the Ad26.COV2.S COVID-19 vaccine or a placebo. Each CDR3 is given without its conserved first and last residue. D genes are given only for firm matches. The size entry is marked missing in some rows and otherwise reads once, few, many or a size class.

v_call clone_size d_call cdr3_aa
TRBV4-2 - - ASSQDHLWTNEQY
TRBV12-3/TRBV12-4 - - ASSLSINEAF
TRBV28 - TRBD2 ASSQLALGVYEQY
TRBV9 few - ASSLRPSGEQY
TRBV7-2 - TRBD2 ASSGTSGTYNEQF
TRBV6-2/TRBV6-3 - - ASSLQGGSGANVLT
TRBV9 - - ASSATLRDEQY
TRBV5-4 - - ASSLSGGITTGELF
TRBV5-1 once TRBD2 ASSSLAGASNEQY
TRBV4-2 - - ASSQADGEKLF
TRBV28 - TRBD1 ASSQGYEKLF
TRBV12-3/TRBV12-4 - - ASSRTANYGYT
TRBV5-6 - - ASSLRDLGREAF
TRBV12-3/TRBV12-4 - - ASSFHEGSQH
TRBV7-2 - - ASSLDSGKPYEQY
TRBV28 many TRBD1 ASTKVRTGGLREQY
TRBV6-4 - - ASSDTFGAAPNQPQH
TRBV5-1 - - ASSLWGETQY
TRBV2 - - ASSARASGTGELF
TRBV5-1 once TRBD1 ASSARQGGTEAF
TRBV5-4 - TRBD1 ASSLFPQGASTDTQY
TRBV18 - - ASSPPGGTEAF
TRBV11-2 - TRBD1 ASSPRQGSYNEQF
TRBV5-1 - - ASSLEGGWEQY
TRBV19 - TRBD2 ASGPQAGGPHEQF
TRBV5-5 - - ASSLGGGGRSREQY
TRBV29-1 once TRBD1 SVGTGGNSPLH
TRBV15 - - ATSRDGTNYGYT
TRBV28 - - ASSRLGGTQGGGYGYT
TRBV30 - TRBD2 AWSATSRFYNEQF
TRBV13 - TRBD2 ASSRGGVYEQY
TRBV6-5 - - ASSRPLSYEQY
TRBV7-9 - - ASSPANEQF
TRBV7-8 - TRBD1 ASSTDRVPYEQY
TRBV18 - - ASSPRGYEQY
TRBV29-1 once - SVRVTTGELF
TRBV4-2 - TRBD2 ASSQVSGLAGGSAKNIQY
TRBV30 - - AWSSPHQPQH
TRBV7-9 few TRBD1 ASSTGQGYQPQH
TRBV19 - TRBD1 ASRQYAGTGSVDEQF
TRBV9 - TRBD1 ASSRTGSNQPQH
TRBV3-1/TRBV3-2 - - ASSQSPGGAEQY
TRBV12-3/TRBV12-4 - TRBD2 ASSPLIAGVLT
TRBV6-5 - - ASSYSNGAGANVLT
TRBV19 - TRBD1 ASSPDRGNQPQH
TRBV19 - - ASRHRANTGELF
TRBV14 - TRBD2 ASSQDPTSGIDRRGDHVQF